The present T cell receptor beta chain was sequenced within a study of CD8+ T cells in alopecia areata. In the study overall: The authors grafted skin from approximately 6-12-month-old C3H/HeJ donors with spontaneous alopecia onto 7-10-week-old female C3H/HeJ mice. General observations from the study: Mice showed clearer TCR sharing than patients did, a gap that was possibly HLA-related. Besides other cells, scalp samples also yield sequences of resident alphabeta T cells from normal skin.

As concerns this clone: Antigen: not known. Gene names refer to mouse genes. The CDR3 end falls 4 residues outside the read, so it is completed with the germline J gene.

Researchers sorted pooled cutaneous lymph node cells on the basis of CD4, CD8alpha, NKG2D, NKG2ACE and other markers. Investigators isolated RNA and reverse transcribed it into cDNA to act as the sequencing template. Clones were sequenced by immunoSEQ multiplex PCR, and TCRdb holds only the in-frame ones, with some missing. There are around 20,000 clones in the sample, none observed a single time. CDR1 is SGHSA and CDR2 is FRNQAP in the germline V gene. The CDR3 has 15 amino acids. V shed 5 bases and J 0 bases; nucleotides not matched to a gene: 2. The receptor was derived from a C3H/HeJ mouse with alopecia areata. Mice of this strain are of MHC haplotype H2-k. The rearrangement joins TRBV16 to TRBJ2-4, with 10 bases fitting TRBD1. Sequencing used CD8+ T cells sorted from a lymph node. The sequenced part of the CDR3 DNA is TGTGCAAGCAGCCGGACAGGGGGGAGTCAAAAC. This codes for CASSRTGGSQN. The full CDR3 is CASSRTGGSQNTLYF.